The 20 T cell receptor beta chains presented below share a single source sample, sequenced in a study of T cells in Graves' hyperthyroidism and ophthalmopathy. It was RNA transcripts that yielded the amplified TCR beta CDR3 regions. TCR CDR3 regions were first amplified by RT-PCR with HTBI primers. TCRdb re-called the multiplex PCR reads through MiXCR, storing one row per CDR3 protein. Altogether approximately 700,000 distinct CDR3 sequences are present, about 45% being singletons, with the ten largest covering less than 8.5%. Sequenced sample: peripheral blood or thyroid tissue (not recorded which). The receptors come from an adult man with Graves' disease, either hyperthyroidism or ophthalmopathy (not recorded which).

The chain couples TRBV10-1 to TRBJ2-2; weak D call: TRBD1 (5 bases). This CDR3 has 14 amino acids. Trimming stripped 4 bases from V and 4 bases from J, with 10 bases between. Germline V gene lookup returns CDR1 WNHNN and CDR2 SYGVQD (reference sequence). For the CDR3, the DNA is TGCGCCAGCAGTGCTTTAGGGGTCACCGGGGAGCTGTTTTTT. Protein sequence: CASSALGVTGELFF.

The CDR3 reads CASGADFSYEQYF. CDR3 DNA: TGTGCCAGCGGTGCGGACTTCTCCTACGAGCAGTACTTC. The chain links TRBV2 to TRBJ2-7; D is perhaps TRBD2 (5 bases). Germline V gene data show CDR1 as SNHLY and CDR2 as FYNNEI. The CDR3 length is 13 residues. The germline V and J ends were trimmed by 8 bases and 0 bases, with 11 bases remaining between them.

Only one count was recorded for this clonotype. The V gene is TRBV12-3 or TRBV12-4, the J gene TRBJ1-3, with 7 nucleotides matching TRBD1. The CDR3 is 15 amino acids. After removal of 7 bases from V and 2 bases from J, the junction contained 8 bases not matched to a gene. The CDR3 loop reads CASNSPQGAGNTIYF. In nucleotides, the CDR3 is TGTGCCAGCAACAGCCCCCAGGGGGCTGGAAACACCATATATTTT.

The chain recombines TRBV24-1 with TRBJ1-1; no clear D gene. CDR3 length: 14 amino acids. The V and J ends lost 1 base and 1 base respectively, with 6 bases between them. The germline V gene encodes CDR1 KGHDR and CDR2 SFDVKD. CDR3 region: CATSDFQTNTEAFF. As DNA, the CDR3 is TGTGCCACCAGTGATTTTCAGACGAACACTGAAGCTTTCTTT.

This clonotype was picked up many times. Mismatch with germline at one junction end may stem from a read error. CDR3 sequence: CASGDSYEQYF. The DNA of the CDR3 is TGCGCCAGCGGCGACAGCTACGAGCAGTACTTC. This rearrangement joins TRBV25-1 to TRBJ2-7, with D possibly called TRBD1 or TRBD2 (5 bases each). The germline gives CDR1 MGHDK, CDR2 SYGVNS. The CDR3 has 11 residues.

The chain links TRBV24-1 to TRBJ1-1; a weak D match, TRBD1 (6 bases). Trimming pared 8 bases from V and 6 bases from J, leaving 15 bases between. The CDR3 totals 13 residues. Germline loops: CDR1 KGHDR, CDR2 SFDVKD. CDR3 loop: CATMKTGFAEAFF. CDR3 nucleotide sequence: TGTGCCACCATGAAAACAGGGTTCGCTGAAGCTTTCTTT.

This clonotype was observed a single time. A much larger clone lies one base from this, so it may be a read error. The chain links TRBV29-1 to TRBJ2-7, with no clear D. V was trimmed by 6 bases and J by 2 bases, leaving 5 bases between them. Germline V lookup: CDR1 SQVTM, CDR2 ANQGSEA. CDR3 length: 10 residues. Written as DNA, the CDR3 is TGCAGCGTCGCAACCTACGAGCAGTACTTC. It specifies CSVATYEQYF.

This chain joins TRBV20-1 and TRBJ2-5, with 8 bases fitting TRBD1. Germline V gene data show CDR1 as DFQATT and CDR2 as SNEGSKA (reference sequence). The CDR3 length is 15 residues. J gave up 5 bases and V 2 bases, and 10 bases lay outside the gene matches. CDR3 DNA: TGCAGTGCTAGATCCCCAGGGGGCGAGTCGGAGACCCAGTACTTC. It specifies CSARSPGGESETQYF.

To note about this clonotype: The germline gene is not matched at one end of the junction; a read error may be the cause. The chain combines TRBV6-4 with TRBJ1-6; TRBD1 might be the D (5 bases). The CDR3 is 16 residues long. Germline CDR1 is MRHNA and CDR2 is SNTAGT. As DNA, the CDR3 is TGTGCCAGCAGTGATTCCGACAGCTCCTATAATTCACCCCCCCACTTT. This encodes CASSDSDSSYNSPPHF.

The table lists this clonotype with many counts. The chain carries TRBV9 and TRBJ2-7; tentatively, D is TRBD1 (6 bases). Between the trimmed V and J ends, which lost 3 bases and 6 bases, there was a span of 10 bases. CDR1 SGDLS and CDR2 YYNGEE come from the germline V gene. This CDR3 has 12 residues. CDR3 sequence: CASSGKGGEQYF. DNA of the CDR3: TGTGCCAGCAGCGGGAAAGGGGGCGAGCAGTACTTC.

The rearrangement links TRBV2 to TRBJ2-5; 8 bases align to TRBD1. This CDR3 is 10 amino acids long. Looked up from germline, CDR1 is SNHLY and CDR2 is FYNNEI. The CDR3 here is CARTGETQYF. CDR3 coding DNA: TGTGCTAGGACAGGGGAGACCCAGTACTTC.

On this clonotype itself: A much larger clone lies one base from this, so it may be a read error. This chain links TRBV10-3 with TRBJ1-2; 9 positions match TRBD1. Trimming at V came to 3 bases and at J to 3 bases, leaving 2 bases not matched to a gene. CDR3 size: 14 residues. Germline CDR1 and CDR2: ENHRY and SYGVKD. The CDR3 is CAISEDRGDYGYTF. The CDR3 DNA reads as TGTGCCATCAGTGAAGACAGGGGGGACTATGGCTACACCTTC.

Notes on this clonotype: The junction shows a germline mismatch at one end, possibly a read error. The chain recombines TRBV11-2 with TRBJ1-1; D possibly corresponds to TRBD1 (5 bases). The CDR3 is 14 amino acids. Germline CDR1 reads SGHAT; CDR2 reads FQNNGV. CDR3 bases: TGTGCCGGCAGACCCACAGGTCCGAGCACTGAAGCTTTCTTT. Amino acid sequence: CAGRPTGPSTEAFF. The complete variable domain, with remaining parts taken from reference TRBV11-2 and TRBJ1-1, reads EAGVAQSPRYKIIEKRQSVAFWCNPISGHATLYWYQQILGQGPKLLIQFQNNGVVDDSQLPKDRFSAERLKGVDSTLKIQPAKLEDSAVYLCAGRPTGPSTEAFFGQGTRLTVV.

The rearrangement links TRBV7-9 to TRBJ1-5; D possibly corresponds to TRBD1 (5 bases). CDR3 length: 16 residues. The V and J ends lost 1 base and 7 bases respectively, with 17 bases between them. Germline V gene sequence: CDR1 SEHNR, CDR2 FQNEAQ (reference sequence). This chain's CDR3 is CASSLVGQGHGQPQHF. The DNA of the CDR3 is TGTGCCAGCAGCTTAGTGGGGCAGGGCCATGGCCAGCCCCAGCATTTT.

The J gene is TRBJ2-1, the V gene TRBV19, with D perhaps TRBD1 (6 bases). Looked up from germline, CDR1 is LNHDA and CDR2 is SQIVND (reference sequence). Trimming took off 5 bases at V and 8 bases at J, with 7 bases between the two ends. The CDR3 contains 11 residues. As DNA, the CDR3 is TGTGCCAGTAGTTACAGGGATGAGCAGTTCTTC. Translated: CASSYRDEQFF.

Remarks on this clonotype: The junction and the germline gene differ at one end; a read error may be behind it. V gene TRBV7-9 combines with J gene TRBJ1-2, with 8 bases matching TRBD1. The CDR3 is made up of 14 amino acids. In germline, CDR1 is SEHNR, CDR2 FQNEAQ (reference sequence). In nucleotides, the CDR3 is TGCGCCAGCAGCCAAACGACAGGGGACTATGGCTACACCTTC. Translation gives CASSQTTGDYGYTF.

In this sample, this clonotype turned up once. The chain is built from TRBV7-2 and TRBJ2-7, with 11 bases fitting TRBD2. This CDR3 spans 15 amino acids. V gave up 1 base and J gave up 7 bases; unmatched junction bases: 6. CDR1 and CDR2 from the germline V gene are SGHTA and FQGNSA. The CDR3: CASSLGASGRNEQYF. CDR3 nucleotide sequence: TGTGCCAGCAGCTTAGGGGCTAGCGGGAGGAATGAGCAGTACTTC.

V is TRBV11-2 and J is TRBJ1-4; D remains unclear. Trimming cost V 10 bases and J 7 bases, with 19 bases left between them. The germline gives CDR1 SGHAT, CDR2 FQNNGV. CDR3 length equals 14 residues. CDR3 amino acids: CAMCGSFLAEKLFF. The CDR3 DNA reads as TGTGCCATGTGCGGCAGCTTTTTGGCTGAAAAACTGTTTTTT.

The chain links TRBV7-9 to TRBJ2-5, with D perhaps TRBD2 (6 bases). V shed 7 bases and J shed 5 bases, with 20 bases lying between them. The CDR3 is made up of 15 amino acids. Germline values: CDR1 SEHNR, CDR2 FQNEAQ (reference sequence). CDR3 sequence (DNA): TGTGCCAGCACCCCTCGCGCGGGGATGTGGGAGACCCAGTACTTC. It specifies CASTPRAGMWETQYF.

A remark on this clonotype: This may be a read error, as it is one base from a much larger clone. The V call is TRBV7-9, the J call TRBJ1-1; D remains ambiguous. CDR1 and CDR2 from the germline V gene are SEHNR and FQNEAQ (reference sequence). This CDR3 is built from 14 residues. The germline V and J ends were trimmed by 2 bases and 4 bases, with 11 bases remaining between them. In DNA form, the CDR3 reads TGTGCCAGCAGCTTATTACAGCTGATCACTGAAGCTTTCTTT. Its translation is CASSLLQLITEAFF.